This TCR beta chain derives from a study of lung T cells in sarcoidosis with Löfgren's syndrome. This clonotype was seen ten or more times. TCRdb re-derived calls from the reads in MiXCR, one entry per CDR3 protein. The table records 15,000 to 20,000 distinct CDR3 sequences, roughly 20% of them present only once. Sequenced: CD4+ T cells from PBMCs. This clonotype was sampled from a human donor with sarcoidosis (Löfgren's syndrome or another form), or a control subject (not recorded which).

The CDR3 nucleotides are TGTGCCAGCAGATATCCGACAGGGGGTGCGACAGATACGCAGTATTTT. This codes for CASRYPTGGATDTQYF. The chain uses TRBV28 and TRBJ2-3; 9 bases map to TRBD1. The CDR3 length is 16 residues. The ends lost 6 bases at V and 3 bases at J; junction bases unmatched: 10. Germline V gene data show CDR1 as MDHEN and CDR2 as SYDVKM.